What follows are 3 T cell receptor beta chains derived from one specimen sequenced in a study of OX40 agonist ivuxolimab in advanced cancers. Profiled with immunoSEQ multiplex PCR; TCRdb holds only in-frame clones, not every one. The table lists about 76,000 clones, approximately 89% of them singletons. Sequencing used CD4+ or CD8+ T cells sorted from blood, obtained in a trial of the OX40 agonist ivuxolimab. The receptors come from an adult with an advanced solid tumor such as melanoma, head and neck, liver or kidney cancer.

V is TRBV5-1 and J is TRBJ2-5; 10 nucleotides agree with TRBD1. The J segment lost 5 bases and the V segment lost 4 bases, leaving 8 bases of the junction unmatched. Germline CDR1 reads SGHRS; CDR2 reads YFSETQ. This CDR3 region has 15 residues. The CDR3 reads CASSGGQGPHETQYF. CDR3 coding DNA: TGCGCCAGCAGCGGGGGACAGGGGCCCCACGAGACCCAGTACTTC.

The rearrangement uses TRBV9 and TRBJ1-6; D remains ambiguous. The CDR3 contains 16 residues. The ends were cut back, 0 bases at V and 3 bases at J, with 10 bases in the middle. Germline lookup yields CDR1 SGDLS and CDR2 YYNGEE. This CDR3 is CASSVDSGLYNSPLHF. DNA of the CDR3: TGTGCCAGCAGCGTAGATTCAGGTCTCTATAATTCACCCCTCCACTTT.

The rearrangement joins TRBV4-3 to TRBJ2-7; D perhaps matches TRBD1 (5 bases). Trimming shortened V by 1 base and J by 2 bases, and 12 bases separated the two germline ends. CDR3 size: 15 residues. The germline gives CDR1 LGHNA, CDR2 YSLEER. CDR3 region: CASSQGQGRPYEQYF. CDR3 sequence (DNA): TGCGCCAGCAGCCAAGGTCAGGGCCGCCCCTACGAGCAGTACTTC.